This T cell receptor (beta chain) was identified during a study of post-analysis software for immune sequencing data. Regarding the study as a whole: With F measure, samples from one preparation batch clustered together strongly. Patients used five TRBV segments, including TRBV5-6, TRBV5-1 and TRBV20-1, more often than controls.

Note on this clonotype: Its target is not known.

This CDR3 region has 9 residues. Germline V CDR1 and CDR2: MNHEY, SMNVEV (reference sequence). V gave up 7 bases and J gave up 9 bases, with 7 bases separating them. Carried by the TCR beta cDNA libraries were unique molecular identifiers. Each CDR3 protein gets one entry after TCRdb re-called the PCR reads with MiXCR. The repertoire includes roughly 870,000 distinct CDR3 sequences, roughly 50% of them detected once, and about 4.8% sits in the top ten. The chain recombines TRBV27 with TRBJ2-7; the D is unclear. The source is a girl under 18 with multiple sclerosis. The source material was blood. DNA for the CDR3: TGTGCCAGCAATACAACGCAGTACTTC. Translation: CASNTTQYF.